Listed below are T cell receptor beta chains from one sample, sequenced in a study of T cell responses to AZD1222 COVID-19 vaccine. Some clones are missing from TCRdb's copy, which holds only in-frame ones; the method was immunoSEQ multiplex PCR. The table includes 90,000 or so clones, about 88% detected once. Sequences were derived from peripheral blood, sampled on day 0 of AZD1222 vaccination. The receptor set was obtained from an adult in good health. Both conserved end residues are part of each CDR3.

j_call | v_call | cdr3_aa
TRBJ2-2 | TRBV4-3 | CASSRQTGTGELFF
TRBJ2-7 | TRBV7-8 | CASSFVSGSYEQYF
TRBJ2-5 | TRBV10-3 | CAISESGGQETQYF
TRBJ2-1 | TRBV29-1 | CSVGTGGYNEQFF
TRBJ1-5 | TRBV7-3 | CASSQDSNQPQHF
TRBJ1-2 | TRBV4-2 | CASSQDPGGRRNYGYTF
TRBJ2-5 | TRBV18 | CASSPPDHPETQYF
TRBJ1-3 | TRBV7-2 | CASSGQSGNTIYF
TRBJ1-5 | TRBV28 | CASYRGHQPQHF
TRBJ1-2 | TRBV28 | CASDADRGAYGYTF